Each of the 31 T cell receptor beta chains below was sequenced from the same sample in a study of vaccination and CD4 T cells after COVID-19. Their antigens remain unidentified. Cultured CD4+ T cells had their DNA profiled by the Oncomine TCR Beta short-read assay. One entry per CDR3 protein, called by TCRdb with MiXCR from the PCR reads. The top ten clones hold 41% of a sample with some 4,400 distinct CDR3 sequences, roughly two fifths of them seen once. Treatment denoted: roughly 11-day PBMC culture with coronavirus spike peptide pools or control peptides (ViraFEST assay). Sample: CD4+ T cells from blood, cultured in vitro. The source of these receptors is a human donor who had recovered from COVID-19.

This clonotype was detected only a few times. The chain combines TRBV5-1 with TRBJ2-5; 10 nucleotides align to TRBD1. J lost 5 bases, V lost 2 bases, and 12 bases had no gene match. The germline V gene has CDR1 SGHRS and CDR2 YFSETQ. This CDR3 has 17 residues. The CDR3 sequence is CASSFTTGTGVAETQYF. The CDR3 DNA reads as TGCGCCAGCAGCTTTACCACGGGGACAGGGGTGGCGGAGACCCAGTACTTC.

This clonotype is a singleton in its sample. The rearrangement joins TRBV6-5 to TRBJ1-1; D is unclear. Trimming cost V 0 bases and J 1 base, with 15 bases left between them. This CDR3 has 17 amino acids. CDR1 is MNHEY and CDR2 is SVGAGI in the germline V gene. Here the CDR3 DNA reads TGTGCCAGCAGTTACTCGGCTACCCCCCAAGGGAACACTGAAGCTTTCTTT. Translation: CASSYSATPQGNTEAFF.

The genes are TRBV19 and TRBJ1-2; no definite D call. The CDR3 spans 18 residues. CDR1 is LNHDA, CDR2 SQIVND, per germline (reference sequence). With 3 bases removed from V and 7 bases from J, the gap between germline ends came to 27 bases. In DNA form, the CDR3 reads TGTGCCAGTAGTATCACGGCCGCCGTTCTCGGAGGTTACGGTGGCTACACCTTC. It translates to CASSITAAVLGGYGGYTF.

The J gene is TRBJ1-2, the V gene TRBV7-9, with D possibly being TRBD1 (5 bases). The germline V gene has CDR1 SEHNR and CDR2 FQNEAQ (reference sequence). There are 16 residues in the CDR3. V was pared by 8 bases and J by 4 bases, with 23 bases between. CDR3 in amino acids: CASRDRRARGFYGYTF. In nucleotides, the CDR3 is TGTGCCAGCCGAGACCGACGGGCGAGGGGATTCTATGGCTACACCTTC.

For this clonotype: A read error may produce the germline difference seen at one junction end. The chain couples TRBV7-7 to TRBJ2-3; maybe TRBD2 (5 bases). From germline, CDR1 is SSHAT and CDR2 FNYEAQ (reference sequence). The CDR3 totals 15 residues. The CDR3 is CASSFGNSVTDTQYF. The CDR3 bases are TGTGCTAGCAGCTTCGGGAATAGCGTCACAGATACGCAGTATTTT.

By sample fraction, this clonotype is medium-sized. The chain joins TRBV2 to TRBJ1-2; D is possibly TRBD1 (5 bases). The CDR3 is made up of 14 amino acids. V was trimmed by 6 bases and J by 3 bases, leaving 14 bases between them. CDR1 and CDR2 from the germline V gene are SNHLY and FYNNEI. The CDR3: CASSLWQGYYGYTF. CDR3 coding DNA: TGTGCCAGCAGCCTATGGCAGGGATACTATGGCTACACCTTC.

A few counts support this clonotype. This chain connects TRBV10-3 to TRBJ2-3, with unresolved D. Germline V gene sequence: CDR1 ENHRY, CDR2 SYGVKD. The CDR3 contains 12 residues. V lost 7 bases, J lost 0 bases, and 5 bases lay in between. The CDR3: CAIKGSTDTQYF. The CDR3, as DNA: TGTGCCATCAAGGGCAGCACAGATACGCAGTATTTT.

The V call is TRBV20-1, the J call TRBJ2-5, with D unresolved. The CDR3 is 12 residues long. Trimming cost V 3 bases and J 0 bases, with 5 bases left between them. Germline V gene data show CDR1 as DFQATT and CDR2 as SNEGSKA (reference sequence). The CDR3 spells CSARGHQETQYF. As DNA, the CDR3 is TGCAGTGCTAGGGGCCACCAAGAGACCCAGTACTTC.

The chain recombines TRBV4-1 with TRBJ1-2; possibly TRBD1 for D (6 bases). Germline V gene lookup returns CDR1 MGHRA and CDR2 YSYEKL. The CDR3 contains 15 residues. Trimming pared 1 base from V and 3 bases from J, leaving 12 bases between. The CDR3 spells CASSQGGGADYGYTF. The CDR3 DNA sequence: TGCGCCAGCAGCCAAGGGGGGGGGGCGGACTATGGCTACACCTTC.

The CDR3 reads CSAFSPSGGTTDTQYF. The CDR3 bases are TGCAGTGCCTTCTCCCCTAGCGGGGGAACCACAGATACGCAGTATTTT. The chain recombines TRBV20-1 with TRBJ2-3, with 10 bases that match TRBD2. The CDR3 consists of 16 residues. Germline V gene data show CDR1 as DFQATT and CDR2 as SNEGSKA (reference sequence). V was clipped by 6 bases and J by 2 bases; unmatched bases: 11.

The chain carries TRBV19 and TRBJ1-5; TRBD1 matches at 11 bases. J was trimmed by 0 bases and V by 5 bases; bases with no gene match: 6. The CDR3 consists of 17 residues. Per germline, CDR1 LNHDA and CDR2 SQIVND (reference sequence). The CDR3 loop reads CASSSDRGLYSNQPQHF. The CDR3 DNA is TGTGCCAGTAGTTCGGACAGGGGGCTTTATAGCAATCAGCCCCAGCATTTT.

The V and J genes are TRBV2 and TRBJ2-3, with 9 nucleotides matching TRBD2. The CDR3 extends over 16 amino acids. The junction had 10 bases not matched to a gene; V was cut back by 4 bases and J by 5 bases. The germline gives CDR1 SNHLY, CDR2 FYNNEI. The chain's CDR3 is CASSGVAGEGGDTQYF. Written as DNA, the CDR3 is TGTGCCAGCAGTGGGGTAGCGGGGGAAGGTGGAGATACGCAGTATTTT.

This clonotype was detected a few times. The V gene is TRBV27, the J gene TRBJ1-1; maybe TRBD1 (6 bases). Looked up from germline, CDR1 is MNHEY and CDR2 is SMNVEV (reference sequence). With 4 bases removed from V and 4 bases from J, the gap between germline ends came to 16 bases. This CDR3 comprises 15 residues. The CDR3 DNA sequence: TGTGCCAGCAGTTCCAGTCTGGCAGGGGTCACTGAAGCTTTCTTT. Its protein product is CASSSSLAGVTEAFF.

The gene calls are TRBV6-1 and TRBJ1-2; 7 nucleotides align to TRBD1. The CDR3 spans 13 residues. CDR1 is MNHNS and CDR2 is SASEGT in the germline V gene. The junction had 5 bases not matched to a gene; V was cut back by 6 bases and J by 4 bases. The CDR3 DNA reads TGTGCCAGCAGAGCCGGGACAGCCTATGGCTACACCTTC. This codes for CASRAGTAYGYTF.

This rearrangement joins TRBV18 to TRBJ1-6; 8 bases are a match to TRBD1. This CDR3 region has 15 residues. Trimming removed 4 bases from V and 7 bases from J; junction bases left unmatched: 6. Germline V lookup: CDR1 KGHSH, CDR2 LQKENI. The CDR3 DNA reads as TGTGCCAGCTCACGGGGACAGGTTGAAAATTCACCCCTCCACTTT. It translates to CASSRGQVENSPLHF. Supplemented by reference TRBV18 and TRBJ1-6, the full variable domain reads NAGVMQNPRHLVRRRGQEARLRCSPMKGHSHVYWYRQLPEEGLKFMVYLQKENIIDESGMPKERFSAEFPKEGPSILRIQQVVRGDSAAYFCASSRGQVENSPLHFGNGTRLTVT.

This clonotype was seen a few times. This chain connects TRBV11-2 to TRBJ2-2; 8 bases agree with TRBD1. The CDR3 contains 15 residues. V was pared by 3 bases and J by 5 bases, with 5 bases of the junction left unmatched. CDR1 and CDR2 (germline): SGHAT, FQNNGV. CDR3 in DNA: TGTGCCAGCAGCTTCAGGACAGGGATTACCGGGGAGCTGTTTTTT. It encodes CASSFRTGITGELFF.

This clonotype has just a few counts. V is TRBV19 and J is TRBJ1-5; tentative D call: TRBD1 (5 bases). The CDR3 sequence is 14 residues long. CDR1 LNHDA and CDR2 SQIVND come from the germline V gene (reference sequence). Between the trimmed V and J ends, which lost 8 bases and 6 bases, there was a span of 17 bases. CDR3 nucleotide sequence: TGTGCCAGTGGGGAGGACACCCGCTTTCAGCCCCAGCATTTT. As protein: CASGEDTRFQPQHF.

In its sample, this clonotype was seen a few times. The chain recombines TRBV20-1 with TRBJ2-4; D is ambiguous. The CDR3 has 14 amino acids. V lost 1 base and J lost 1, with 8 bases in between. Germline V lookup: CDR1 DFQATT, CDR2 SNEGSKA (reference sequence). The CDR3: CSARVDPAKNIQYF. CDR3 nucleotides: TGCAGTGCTAGAGTAGACCCCGCCAAAAACATTCAGTACTTC.

The genes are TRBV20-1 and TRBJ2-2; 8 bases agree with TRBD2. Germline loops: CDR1 DFQATT, CDR2 SNEGSKA (reference sequence). CDR3 size: 14 residues. Trimming at V came to 6 bases and at J to 3 bases, leaving 6 bases not matched to a gene. CDR3 amino acids: CSATGTSDTGELFF. The CDR3 bases are TGCAGTGCAACCGGGACTAGTGACACCGGGGAGCTGTTTTTT.

The chain is built from TRBV5-1 and TRBJ1-5; possibly TRBD1 for D (6 bases). Trimming took 3 bases from V and 7 from J, leaving 11 bases between them. CDR3 length equals 13 residues. In germline, CDR1 is SGHRS, CDR2 YFSETQ. As DNA, the CDR3 is TGCGCCAGCAGCTCCAGGGGAAGCCAGCCCCAGCATTTT. As protein: CASSSRGSQPQHF.

This clonotype was counted between two and nine times. This chain uses TRBV11-1 with TRBJ2-2; possible D gene TRBD2, 5 bases. CDR3 length equals 18 residues. Germline values: CDR1 SGHAT, CDR2 FQDESV (reference sequence). The V and J ends lost 5 bases and 1 base respectively, with 20 bases between them. In nucleotides, the CDR3 is TGTGCCAGCAGCAACCCCCCGGGGTCCCGAATGAACACCGGGGAGCTGTTTTTT. Amino acid sequence: CASSNPPGSRMNTGELFF.

In this sample, this clonotype turned up a few times. The chain couples TRBV19 to TRBJ1-6; no reliable D call. V was trimmed by 3 bases and J by 8 bases, leaving 8 bases between them. Germline V gene sequence: CDR1 LNHDA, CDR2 SQIVND (reference sequence). CDR3 length: 13 residues. CDR3 DNA: TGTGCCAGTAGTATTGGGAAGGATTCACCCCTCCACTTT. This translates into CASSIGKDSPLHF. Drawing the rest from reference TRBV19 and TRBJ1-6, the complete variable domain is DGGITQSPKYLFRKEGQNVTLSCEQNLNHDAMYWYRQDPGQGLRLIYYSQIVNDFQKGDIAEGYSVSREKKESFPLTVTSAQKNPTAFYLCASSIGKDSPLHFGNGTRLTVT.

The chain employs TRBV19 and TRBJ2-2; D is perhaps TRBD2 (5 bases). The CDR3 runs to 13 residues. V gave up 8 bases and J gave up 5 bases, with 12 bases separating them. In germline, CDR1 is LNHDA, CDR2 SQIVND (reference sequence). CDR3 bases: TGTGCCAGTGGGAGAACTGGGACCGGGGAGCTGTTTTTT. Its protein is CASGRTGTGELFF.

With respect to this clonotype: The junction and the germline gene differ at one end; a read error may be behind it. The chain uses TRBV7-7 and TRBJ2-7, with 7 bases aligning to TRBD2. The CDR3 totals 14 residues. CDR1 SSHAT and CDR2 FNYEAQ come from the germline V gene (reference sequence). The DNA for the CDR3 is TGTGCTAGCAGCCTGTCTAGCGGTGACTACGAGCAGTACTTC. Translated, it gives CASSLSSGDYEQYF.

The chain uses TRBV28 and TRBJ2-1, with TRBD2 matching 7 bases. CDR1 and CDR2 (germline): MDHEN, SYDVKM. The CDR3 runs 16 residues. V shed 5 bases, J shed 9 bases, and the junction held 16 bases outside the gene matches. CDR3 nucleotide sequence: TGTGCCAGCAGTCTCACTCGGACGGGAGGTGCGAGTGAGCAGTTCTTC. The encoded protein is CASSLTRTGGASEQFF.

CDR3 nucleotides: TGTGCCAGTAGTATATGGGGAAACAACTATGGCTACACCTTC. Translation gives CASSIWGNNYGYTF. The chain has TRBV19 and TRBJ1-2; D is uncertain. Per the germline V gene, CDR1 is LNHDA and CDR2 is SQIVND (reference sequence). V gave up 2 bases and J gave up 2 bases, with 9 bases separating them. The CDR3 has 14 residues.

About this clonotype itself: One end of the junction varies from germline; a read error may be responsible. V is TRBV6-4 and J is TRBJ1-3; D uncertain. This CDR3 contains 16 residues. Germline-derived CDR1 and CDR2 are MRHNA and SNTAGT. The CDR3 DNA reads as TGTGCCAGCAGTGAATCGAAATTAGTGACTGGTAACACCATATATTTT. This codes for CASSESKLVTGNTIYF.

The chain combines TRBV11-2 with TRBJ2-1; 7 positions agree with TRBD2. The CDR3 runs to 12 residues. Trimming at V came to 5 bases and at J to 8 bases, leaving 3 bases not matched to a gene. CDR1 is SGHAT, CDR2 FQNNGV, per germline. CDR3 amino acids: CASSAGRYEQFF. Here the CDR3 DNA reads TGTGCCAGCAGCGCCGGGAGGTATGAGCAGTTCTTC. The full variable domain, rest sourced from reference TRBV11-2 and TRBJ2-1, is EAGVAQSPRYKIIEKRQSVAFWCNPISGHATLYWYQQILGQGPKLLIQFQNNGVVDDSQLPKDRFSAERLKGVDSTLKIQPAKLEDSAVYLCASSAGRYEQFFGPGTRLTVL.

The CDR3 DNA sequence: TGTGCCAGCAGTAATGGGGTTACTGAAGCTTTCTTT. Translating it yields CASSNGVTEAFF. The chain recombines TRBV6-2 or TRBV6-3 with TRBJ1-1, with D unresolved. This CDR3 is 12 amino acids long. The germline V and J ends were trimmed by 5 bases and 5 bases, with 9 bases remaining between them. CDR1 MNHEY and CDR2 SVGEGT come from the germline V gene.

This clonotype was observed a few times. The rearrangement uses TRBV6-1 and TRBJ1-6, with D possibly matching TRBD1 (5 bases). Germline lookup yields CDR1 MNHNS and CDR2 SASEGT. The CDR3 has 15 amino acids. Trimming left V 6 bases short and J 10 bases short, with 19 bases between. CDR3 bases: TGTGCCAGCAGCTTCCCTTCGGGGGGGAGATCACCCCTCCACTTT. Its protein is CASSFPSGGRSPLHF.

This clonotype showed up just a few times. V usage is TRBV16 and J usage is TRBJ1-2; D remains unclear. This CDR3 region has 15 residues. Trimming left V 1 base short and J 4 bases short, with 13 bases between. Germline CDR1 and CDR2: KGHSY and FQNENV. The CDR3 sequence: CASSQLTADRYGYTF. DNA for the CDR3: TGTGCCAGCAGCCAATTGACGGCTGACCGCTATGGCTACACCTTC. The entire variable domain, with the rest obtained from reference TRBV16 and TRBJ1-2, is as follows: GEEVAQTPKHLVRGEGQKAKLYCAPIKGHSYVFWYQQVLKNEFKFLISFQNENVFDETGMPKERFSAKCLPNSPCSLEIQATKLEDSAVYFCASSQLTADRYGYTFGSGTRLTVV.